This TCR beta chain was profiled in a study of blood T cell repertoires in COVID-19. Study in general: T cells, B-cell-depleted T cells, or PBMCs provided the cDNA or gDNA that served as material.

The CDR3 contains 18 residues. CDR1 is SGHKS, CDR2 YYEKEE, per germline (reference sequence). V dropped 4 bases and J dropped 9; count of bases not matched to a gene: 16. Profiling relied on immunoSEQ multiplex PCR, and the TCRdb table lists in-frame clones only, not all of them. The sample has approximately 190,000 clones, around 83% seen once; the top ten hold 5.5% to 7.5%. This clone was detected a few times. The sequencing input was peripheral blood. This chain links TRBV5-5 with TRBJ2-1, with 13 bases that match TRBD2. The sequence was obtained from a woman aged 40 to 49 with acute or convalescent COVID-19. CDR3 residues: CASSNRLAGGGSVGEQFF. CDR3 nucleotides: TGTGCCAGCAGCAACCGACTAGCGGGAGGAGGGTCGGTGGGTGAGCAGTTCTTC.